The source of this TCR beta chain is a study of molecular identifiers for immune sequencing clone quantification. Findings and limits, study-wide: The study reportedly detected spiked Jurkat TCR RNA from one cell among around 1 million naive cells.

CDR3 length: 14 residues. V gave up 4 bases and J gave up 5 bases; unmatched junction bases: 4. CDR1 and CDR2 (germline): MNHEY, SMNVEV (reference sequence). This clonotype was recorded a few times. No antigen is known for it. TCRdb reprocessed the PCR reads via MiXCR and lists one record per CDR3 protein. Of hundreds of thousands of distinct CDR3 sequences listed, about 25% were seen once; the top ten hold 0.75% to 0.8%. Source material: naive CD8+ T cells from blood, with Jurkat cell RNA spiked in. The subset was: FACS-sorted CD8+CD4-CCR7+CD45RA+ naive T cells. This sequence joins TRBV27 and TRBJ1-5; 8 nucleotides align to TRBD1. The TCR comes from a human donor in good health. Some libraries in this study had Jurkat cell RNA spiked in. CDR3 protein: CASSSGGADQPQHF. DNA of the CDR3: TGTGCCAGCAGTTCAGGGGGCGCGGATCAGCCCCAGCATTTT.